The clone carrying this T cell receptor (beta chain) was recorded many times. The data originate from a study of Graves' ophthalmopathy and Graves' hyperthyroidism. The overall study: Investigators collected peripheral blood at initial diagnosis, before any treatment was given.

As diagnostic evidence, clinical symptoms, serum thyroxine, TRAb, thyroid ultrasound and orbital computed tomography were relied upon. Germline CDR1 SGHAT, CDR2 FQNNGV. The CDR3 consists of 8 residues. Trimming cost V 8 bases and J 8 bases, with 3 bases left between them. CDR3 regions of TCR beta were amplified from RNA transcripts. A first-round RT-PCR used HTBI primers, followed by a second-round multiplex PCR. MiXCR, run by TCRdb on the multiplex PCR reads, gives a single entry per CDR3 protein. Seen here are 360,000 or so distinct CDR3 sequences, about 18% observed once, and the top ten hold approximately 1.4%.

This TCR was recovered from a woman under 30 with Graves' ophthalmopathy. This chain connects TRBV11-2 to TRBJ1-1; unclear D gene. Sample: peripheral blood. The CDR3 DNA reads TGTGCCAGCCTGGAAGCTTTCTTT. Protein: CASLEAFF.